This TCR beta chain was sequenced for a study of CD8+CD57+ T cells in acquired aplastic anemia. Across the whole study: Across the sorted CD4+ and CD8+ cells, DNA amounts averaged around 3.2 ug.

Germline trimming cut 3 bases from V and 9 bases from J; bases unmatched to any gene: 13. CDR1 and CDR2 (germline): DFQATT, SNEGSKA (reference sequence). CDR3 length: 14 residues. The use of genomic DNA as template underpinned the TCR beta VDJ and CDR3 profiling. TCRdb re-called the reads through MiXCR, storing one row per CDR3 protein. The sample gives 150,000 or so distinct CDR3 sequences, just over 50% of which show up once; over 9.5% is in the top ten. Patients sequenced had flow cytometry evidence of CD8+CD57+ cell expansion. The clonotype comes from a human donor with aplastic anemia. The sequencing sample was made of sorted CD4+, CD8+, or CD8+CD57+ T cells (not recorded which) from PBMCs. The chain combines TRBV20-1 with TRBJ2-7; TRBD2 agrees at 8 bases. CDR3 protein: CSASTSDGSGRQYF. Here the CDR3 DNA reads TGCAGTGCTAGCACCTCTGACGGGAGCGGGAGGCAGTACTTC.